What follows are 5 T cell receptor beta chains derived from one specimen sequenced in a study of T cells in Graves' hyperthyroidism and ophthalmopathy (dated by TCRdb to the late 2010s). Library generation was performed with multiplex PCR. The sequencing machine was an Illumina HiSeq 2000. The TCR beta CDR3 regions were amplified from the RNA transcripts. A first-round RT-PCR of the TCR CDR3 used the HTBI primer set with the Qiagen OneStep RT-PCR kit. TCRdb reprocessing: public reads trimmed at Q25 with fastp, clones called with MiXCR, in-frame beta chains kept. Rows with a matching CDR3 protein are joined into one entry that keeps the most common DNA and genes. A total of about 420,000 distinct CDR3 sequences appear in this sample, about 13% of them only once. 5% to 6% of the sample goes to the ten largest clones. The sequencing input was blood. Source of these receptors: a woman younger than 35 with Graves' hyperthyroidism.

A word on this clonotype: A much larger clone is a single base away; this may be a read error. This chain connects TRBV28 to TRBJ2-7; tentatively, D is TRBD1 or TRBD2 (5 bases each). The CDR3 has 17 residues. V lost 3 bases and J 2 bases, leaving 20 bases between the germline ends. Looked up from germline, CDR1 is MDHEN and CDR2 is SYDVKM. The CDR3 sequence: CASSFRFSRQGAYEQYF. DNA of the CDR3: TGTGCCAGCAGTTTCAGGTTCTCGCGGCAGGGAGCCTACGAGCAGTACTTC.

There are many counts of this clonotype. The V call is TRBV29-1, the J call TRBJ1-1; perhaps TRBD1 as D (6 bases). Trimming left V 3 bases short and J 0 bases short, with 8 bases between. Germline CDR1 SQVTM, CDR2 ANQGSEA. The CDR3 consists of 13 residues. The CDR3 is CSVDRDMNTEAFF. CDR3 bases: TGCAGCGTTGATAGGGACATGAACACTGAAGCTTTCTTT.

This clonotype was counted only a few times. The genes are TRBV28 and TRBJ1-3; D remains ambiguous. There are 10 residues in the CDR3. Per germline, CDR1 MDHEN and CDR2 SYDVKM. V was clipped by 6 bases and J by 9 bases, with 6 bases between them. In DNA form, the CDR3 reads TGTGCCAGCAGCCGAGGCACCATATATTTT. Translating it yields CASSRGTIYF.

In its sample, this clonotype was seen a few times. The chain uses TRBV7-6 and TRBJ2-3, with 8 bases aligning to TRBD2. CDR3 size: 15 residues. V lost 1 base to trimming and J lost 5 bases; unmatched junction nucleotides: 5. Germline-derived CDR1 and CDR2 are SGHVS and FNYEAQ. The CDR3 DNA is TGTGCCAGCAGCTTAGACGGGCTAGCGGGAGATACGCAGTATTTT. It codes for CASSLDGLAGDTQYF.

This clonotype has ten or more counts. CDR3: CAWSVYRAGGETQYF. The CDR3 nucleotides are TGTGCCTGGAGTGTGTATAGGGCAGGAGGGGAGACCCAGTACTTC. This chain links TRBV30 with TRBJ2-5, with D possibly matching TRBD2 (6 bases). The CDR3 has 15 amino acids. Germline assignment: CDR1 GTSNPN and CDR2 SVGIG (reference sequence). Trimming cost V 0 bases and J 5 bases, with 16 bases left between them.